This TCR beta chain was recorded in a study of T cell responses to AZD1222 COVID-19 vaccine. Turning to the study itself: Second doses at about 4 or about 12 weeks were pooled. Findings of the study overall: Sampling that yielded the repertoires occurred only after the peak T cell response. At baseline, seropositivity was found in only a handful of AZD1222 recipients. Reportedly, nearly half the spike-specific TCRs target unmutated variant regions.

Comments on this clone: Its target is unknown.

The method was immunoSEQ multiplex PCR; TCRdb's version includes in-frame clones alone and lacks a portion of them. This sample carries about 140,000 clones, 93% of them seen once, and the ten largest clones take about 5.1%. This CDR3 spans 15 amino acids. Germline V CDR1 and CDR2: SGHRS, YFSETQ. V was pared by 4 bases and J by 5 bases, with 6 bases of the junction left unmatched. The sequence was obtained from an adult in good health. Sequencing was performed on peripheral blood, taken on day 0 of AZD1222 vaccination. The gene calls are TRBV5-1 and TRBJ2-2, with 9 bases lining up with TRBD1. The CDR3 DNA sequence: TGCGCCAGCAGCGTCTCCGGGACAGGGACCGGGGAGCTGTTTTTT. It yields the protein CASSVSGTGTGELFF.